This is a list of T cell receptor beta chains from one sample in a study of siplizumab effects on memory and regulatory T cells. Clones were read by immunoSEQ multiplex PCR, and TCRdb kept only the in-frame ones, dropping some. The sample lists some 110,000 clones; just over 90% were seen once. Sample: CD4+ T cells sorted from blood. The receptors were gathered from a human donor in good health. Each CDR3 is given with its conserved first and last residue. The D gene is left open where the match is weak. Only some rows state a clone size, as once, few, many or a class for expanded clones.

J gene: TRBJ1-2; clone size: .; V gene: TRBV7-9; D gene: .; CDR3 DNA: TGTGCCAGCACCGAAGCTTCCCGACAAGACCATGGCTACACCTTC; CDR3 protein: CASTEASRQDHGYTF
J gene: TRBJ1-6; clone size: few; V gene: TRBV2; D gene: TRBD1; CDR3 DNA: TGTGCCAGCAGTTACGACAGGGCTGGGTCACCCCTCCACTTT; CDR3 protein: CASSYDRAGSPLHF
J gene: TRBJ1-2; clone size: .; V gene: TRBV15; D gene: .; CDR3 DNA: TGTGCCACCAGCAGGGGACGGGGCTACACCTTC; CDR3 protein: CATSRGRGYTF
J gene: TRBJ2-7; clone size: few; V gene: TRBV5-1; D gene: .; CDR3 DNA: TGCGCCAGCAGCTTGTTTGGGGGGGAGCAGTACTTC; CDR3 protein: CASSLFGGEQYF
J gene: TRBJ1-4; clone size: .; V gene: TRBV13; D gene: .; CDR3 DNA: TGTGCCAGCAGCTTAGGTGGACAGCCTAATGAAAAACTGTTTTTT; CDR3 protein: CASSLGGQPNEKLFF
J gene: TRBJ2-7; clone size: once; V gene: TRBV6-6; D gene: .; CDR3 DNA: TGTGCCAGCAGCAGAGTAACAGCCTACGAGCAGTACTTC; CDR3 protein: CASSRVTAYEQYF
J gene: TRBJ1-6; clone size: .; V gene: TRBV6-5; D gene: .; CDR3 DNA: TGTGCCAGCAAGCGGGGGGCGGGGAATTCACCCCTCCACTTT; CDR3 protein: CASKRGAGNSPLHF
J gene: TRBJ1-2; clone size: once; V gene: TRBV30; D gene: TRBD1; CDR3 DNA: TGTGCCTGGAGTGACGACAGGGAAGCGGCTATTCGCTACACCTTC; CDR3 protein: CAWSDDREAAIRYTF
J gene: TRBJ1-2; clone size: .; V gene: TRBV5-4; D gene: .; CDR3 DNA: TGTGCCAGCAGCTTAAGACAGTTTAACTATGGCTACACCTTC; CDR3 protein: CASSLRQFNYGYTF
J gene: TRBJ1-2; clone size: once; V gene: TRBV11-2; D gene: TRBD1; CDR3 DNA: TGTGCCAGCAGCTCGACAGGGTTGGGCTACACCTTC; CDR3 protein: CASSSTGLGYTF
J gene: TRBJ2-1; clone size: .; V gene: TRBV12-5; D gene: TRBD2; CDR3 DNA: TGTGCTAGTGGTTACCCGGGGAGCGGGGCTTACAATGAGCAGTTCTTC; CDR3 protein: CASGYPGSGAYNEQFF
J gene: TRBJ1-5; clone size: .; V gene: TRBV6-6; D gene: TRBD1; CDR3 DNA: TGTGCCAGCAGGGCCGGGACAGGGAATCAGCCCCAGCATTTT; CDR3 protein: CASRAGTGNQPQHF
J gene: TRBJ2-1; clone size: few; V gene: TRBV21-1; D gene: .; CDR3 DNA: TGTGCCAGCAGATGGTCTCGGTACAATGAGCAGTTCTTC; CDR3 protein: CASRWSRYNEQFF
J gene: TRBJ1-2; clone size: .; V gene: TRBV2; D gene: .; CDR3 DNA: TGTGCCAGCACCCCAGGTCCATATGGCTACACCTTC; CDR3 protein: CASTPGPYGYTF